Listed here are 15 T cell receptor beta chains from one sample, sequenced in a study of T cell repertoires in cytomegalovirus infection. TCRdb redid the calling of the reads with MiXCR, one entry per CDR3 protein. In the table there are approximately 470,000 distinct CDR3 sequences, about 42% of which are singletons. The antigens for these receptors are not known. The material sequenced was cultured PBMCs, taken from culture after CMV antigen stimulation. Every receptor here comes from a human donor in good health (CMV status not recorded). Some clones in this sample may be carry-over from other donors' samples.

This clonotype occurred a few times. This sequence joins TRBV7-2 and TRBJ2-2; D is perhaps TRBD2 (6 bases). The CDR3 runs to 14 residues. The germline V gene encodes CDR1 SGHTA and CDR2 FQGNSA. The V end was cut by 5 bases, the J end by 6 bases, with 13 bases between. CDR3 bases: TGTGCCAGCAGCCCGCGCAGGGAGGCCGGGGAGCTGTTTTTT. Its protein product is CASSPRREAGELFF. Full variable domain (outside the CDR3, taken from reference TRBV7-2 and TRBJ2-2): GAGVSQSPSNKVTEKGKDVELRCDPISGHTALYWYRQSLGQGLEFLIYFQGNSAPDKSGLPSDRFSAERTGGSVSTLTIQRTQQEDSAVYLCASSPRREAGELFFGEGSRLTVL.

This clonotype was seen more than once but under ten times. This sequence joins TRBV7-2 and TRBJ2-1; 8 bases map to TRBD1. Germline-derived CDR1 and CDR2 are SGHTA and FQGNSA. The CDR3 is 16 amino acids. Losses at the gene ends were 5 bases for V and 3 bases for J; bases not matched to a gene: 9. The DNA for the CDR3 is TGTGCCAGCAGCCCAGGAGCAGGGGGCATCTACAATGAGCAGTTCTTC. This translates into CASSPGAGGIYNEQFF.

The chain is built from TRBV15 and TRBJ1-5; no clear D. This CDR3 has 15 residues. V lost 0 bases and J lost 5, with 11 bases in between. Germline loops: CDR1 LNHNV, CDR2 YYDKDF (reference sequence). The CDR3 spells CATSRDFVAHQPQHF. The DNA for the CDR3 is TGTGCCACCAGCAGAGATTTCGTGGCCCATCAGCCCCAGCATTTT.

The CDR3 spells CASSLIHRSPLHF. CDR3 coding DNA: TGTGCCAGCAGTTTAATCCACAGGTCCCCCCTCCACTTT. The rearrangement uses TRBV12-3 or TRBV12-4 and TRBJ1-6; D may be TRBD1 (5 bases). Trimming removed 2 bases at V and 13 bases at J, with 12 bases between. The CDR3 runs to 13 residues.

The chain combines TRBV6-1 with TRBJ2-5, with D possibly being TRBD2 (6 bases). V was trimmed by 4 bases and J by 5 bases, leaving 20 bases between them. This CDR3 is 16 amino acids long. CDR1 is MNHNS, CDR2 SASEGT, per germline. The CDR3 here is CASSVNLPHGGETQYF. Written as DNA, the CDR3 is TGTGCCAGCAGTGTAAACCTCCCCCATGGGGGGGAGACCCAGTACTTC.

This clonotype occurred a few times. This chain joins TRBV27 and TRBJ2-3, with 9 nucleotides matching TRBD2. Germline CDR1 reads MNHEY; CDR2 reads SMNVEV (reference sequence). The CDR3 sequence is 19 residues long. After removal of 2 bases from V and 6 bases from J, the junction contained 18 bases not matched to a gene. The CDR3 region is CASSLRGIRASGVMDTQYF. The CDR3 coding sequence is TGTGCCAGCAGTTTAAGGGGGATAAGGGCTAGCGGGGTGATGGATACGCAGTATTTT.

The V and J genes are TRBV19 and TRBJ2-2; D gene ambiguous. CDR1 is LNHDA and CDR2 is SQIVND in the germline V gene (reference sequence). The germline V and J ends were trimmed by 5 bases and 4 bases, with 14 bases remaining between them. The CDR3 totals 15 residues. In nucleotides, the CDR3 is TGTGCCAGTAGTCCAAGGGCGGAAGGCACCGGGGAGCTGTTTTTT. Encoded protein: CASSPRAEGTGELFF.

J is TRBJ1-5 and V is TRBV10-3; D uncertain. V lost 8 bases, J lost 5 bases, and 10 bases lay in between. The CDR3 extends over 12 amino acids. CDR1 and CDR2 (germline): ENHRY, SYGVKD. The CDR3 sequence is CAIGKEDQPQHF. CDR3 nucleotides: TGTGCCATCGGAAAGGAGGATCAGCCCCAGCATTTT.

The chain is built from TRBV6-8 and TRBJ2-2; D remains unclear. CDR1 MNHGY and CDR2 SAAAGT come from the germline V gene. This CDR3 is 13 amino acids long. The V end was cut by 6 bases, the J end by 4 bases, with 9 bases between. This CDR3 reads CASRRSSTGELFF. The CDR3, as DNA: TGTGCCAGCAGACGTTCTAGCACCGGGGAGCTGTTTTTT.

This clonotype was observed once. As DNA, the CDR3 is TGCGCCAGCAGCCAAGATGGCGGGGGGGGCACAGATACGCAGTATTTT. It yields the protein CASSQDGGGGTDTQYF. The V gene is TRBV4-3, the J gene TRBJ2-3; 9 bases agree with TRBD2. The germline gives CDR1 LGHNA, CDR2 YSLEER. This CDR3 has 16 amino acids. Trimming removed 0 bases from V and 1 base from J; junction bases left unmatched: 2.

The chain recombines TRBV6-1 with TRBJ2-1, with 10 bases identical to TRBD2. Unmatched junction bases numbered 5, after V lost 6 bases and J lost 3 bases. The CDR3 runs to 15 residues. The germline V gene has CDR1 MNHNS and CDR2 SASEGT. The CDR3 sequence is CASRVAGGLYNEQFF. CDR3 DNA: TGTGCCAGCAGAGTAGCGGGAGGCCTCTACAATGAGCAGTTCTTC.

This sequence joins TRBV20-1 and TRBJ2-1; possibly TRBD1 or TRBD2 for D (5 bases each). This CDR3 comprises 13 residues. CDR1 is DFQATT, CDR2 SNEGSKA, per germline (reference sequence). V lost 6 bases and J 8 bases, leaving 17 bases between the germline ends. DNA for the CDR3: TGCAGTGCCTTTCCCCCAGGGAGCCATGAGCAGTTCTTC. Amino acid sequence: CSAFPPGSHEQFF.

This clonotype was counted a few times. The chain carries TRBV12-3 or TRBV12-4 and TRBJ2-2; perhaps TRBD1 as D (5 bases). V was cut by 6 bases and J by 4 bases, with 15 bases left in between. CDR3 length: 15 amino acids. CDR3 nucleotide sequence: TGTGCCAGCAGCCTAGGGCGACAGCTCACCGGGGAGCTGTTTTTT. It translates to CASSLGRQLTGELFF.

CDR3 sequence: CASSTHRTSGSTDTQYF. The CDR3 DNA sequence: TGTGCCAGCAGTACCCACCGGACTAGCGGGAGCACAGATACGCAGTATTTT. The chain uses TRBV6-2 or TRBV6-3 and TRBJ2-3, with TRBD2 identical over 11 bases. Germline V gene data show CDR1 as MNHEY and CDR2 as SVGEGT. CDR3 length: 17 amino acids. The junction had 7 bases not matched to a gene; V was cut back by 5 bases and J by 0 bases.

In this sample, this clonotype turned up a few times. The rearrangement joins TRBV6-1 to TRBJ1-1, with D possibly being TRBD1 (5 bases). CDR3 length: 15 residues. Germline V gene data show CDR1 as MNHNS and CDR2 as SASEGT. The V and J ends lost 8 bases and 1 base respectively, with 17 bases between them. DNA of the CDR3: TGTGCCAGCGAACCCACACTGACAGAGAACACTGAAGCTTTCTTT. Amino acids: CASEPTLTENTEAFF.